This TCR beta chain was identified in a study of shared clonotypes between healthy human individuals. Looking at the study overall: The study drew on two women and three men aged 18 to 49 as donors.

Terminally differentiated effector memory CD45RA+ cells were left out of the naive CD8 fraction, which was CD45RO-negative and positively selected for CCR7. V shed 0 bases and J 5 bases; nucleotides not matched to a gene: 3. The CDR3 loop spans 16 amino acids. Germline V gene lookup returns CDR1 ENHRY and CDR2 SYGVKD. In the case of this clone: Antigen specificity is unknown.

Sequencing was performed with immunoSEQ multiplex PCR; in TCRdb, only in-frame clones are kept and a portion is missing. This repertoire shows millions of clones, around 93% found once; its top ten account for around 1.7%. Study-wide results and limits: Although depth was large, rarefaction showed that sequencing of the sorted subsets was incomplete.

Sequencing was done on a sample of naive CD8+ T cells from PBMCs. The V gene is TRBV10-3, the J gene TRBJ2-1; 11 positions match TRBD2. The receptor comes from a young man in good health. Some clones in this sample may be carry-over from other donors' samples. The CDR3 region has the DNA TGTGCCATCAGTGAGTCAACTAGCGGGAGTAACAATGAGCAGTTCTTC. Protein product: CAISESTSGSNNEQFF.